Each of the 6 T cell receptor beta chains below was sequenced from the same sample in a study of graft-versus-host responses after intestinal transplantation. No cognate antigen is known for these TCRs. Profiling relied on immunoSEQ multiplex PCR, and the TCRdb table lists in-frame clones only, not all of them. This table holds 99,000 or so clones, just under 95% found once. The specimen was unstimulated CD8+ T cells sorted from spleen or lymph node cells, collected before transplant. The receptors were sampled from a human donor who was the organ donor for an intestinal transplant.

The genes are TRBV7-9 and TRBJ1-2; 7 nucleotides match TRBD1. After removal of 6 bases from V and 2 bases from J, the junction contained 3 bases not matched to a gene. The CDR3 has 13 residues. Germline V gene lookup returns CDR1 SEHNR and CDR2 FQNEAQ (reference sequence). CDR3 residues: CASRLDRNYGYTF. The CDR3 DNA reads as TGTGCCAGCAGGTTGGACAGGAACTATGGCTACACCTTC. The whole variable domain, filled in from reference TRBV7-9 and TRBJ1-2, reads DTGVSQNPRHKITKRGQNVTFRCDPISEHNRLYWYRQTLGQGPEFLTYFQNEAQLEKSRLLSDRFSAERPKGSFSTLEIQRTEQGDSAMYLCASRLDRNYGYTFGSGTRLTVV.

The gene calls are TRBV2 and TRBJ1-1; no clear D gene. CDR1 is SNHLY and CDR2 is FYNNEI in the germline V gene. V dropped 1 base and J dropped 1 base, with 10 bases sitting between them. This CDR3 comprises 15 residues. The CDR3 loop is CASSEVYRGNTEAFF. DNA of the CDR3: TGTGCCAGCAGTGAAGTATATAGAGGGAACACTGAAGCTTTCTTT.

V usage is TRBV19 and J usage is TRBJ1-2; unclear D gene. V gave up 0 bases and J gave up 4 bases, with 12 bases separating them. Germline assignment: CDR1 LNHDA and CDR2 SQIVND (reference sequence). The CDR3 sequence is 15 residues long. In DNA form, the CDR3 reads TGTGCCAGTAGTATAGAGGCCGGGAGGCCCTATGGCTACACCTTC. This translates into CASSIEAGRPYGYTF.

In its sample, this clone was seen once. J is TRBJ1-5 and V is TRBV9, with 10 positions matching TRBD1. Germline V gene data show CDR1 as SGDLS and CDR2 as YYNGEE. The CDR3 loop spans 15 amino acids. The J segment lost 7 bases and the V segment lost 0 bases, leaving 4 bases of the junction unmatched. The CDR3 sequence: CASSVAGTGDQPQHF. The CDR3 DNA reads as TGTGCCAGCAGCGTAGCCGGGACAGGGGACCAGCCCCAGCATTTT.

The rearrangement uses TRBV28 and TRBJ1-5; unclear D gene. Germline V CDR1 and CDR2: MDHEN, SYDVKM. There are 14 residues in the CDR3. Trimming removed 4 bases from V and 1 base from J, with 8 bases in between. In DNA, the CDR3 is TGTGCCAGCAGTTATTCGGGGAGCAATCAGCCCCAGCATTTT. Its protein product is CASSYSGSNQPQHF.

The chain employs TRBV27 and TRBJ2-1, with 9 nucleotides matching TRBD2. The CDR3 is 15 residues long. V lost 8 bases and J lost 3; bases outside the gene matches: 8. The germline CDR1 and CDR2 sequences are MNHEY and SMNVEV (reference sequence). The chain's CDR3 is CASVGAGGVYNEQFF. As DNA, the CDR3 is TGTGCCAGCGTAGGGGCGGGAGGGGTCTACAATGAGCAGTTCTTC.